This TCR beta chain stems from a study of Ad26.COV2.S vaccination and SARS-CoV-2 variants. This clone was picked up a small number of times. The target antigen is unknown. The junction departs from the called germline gene at one end, perhaps through a read error. Treatment reported: roughly 20 received Ad26.COV2.S at low or high dose, single or two shots; a few received placebo; per-sample allocation not given. Day 63 after the first vaccine or placebo injection was the time point for sampling. Profiling relied on immunoSEQ multiplex PCR, and the TCRdb table lists in-frame clones only, not all of them. The sample has roughly 330,000 clones; 85% to 90% are singletons. The CDR3 has 11 amino acids. Germline V gene data show CDR1 as SNHLY and CDR2 as FYNNEI. Broader study findings: Spike-specific CD8+ and CD4+ T cell responses reportedly showed substantial breadth after vaccination.

This sequence originates from a person aged 18 to 65 who received the Ad26.COV2.S COVID-19 vaccine or a placebo. Sequences were derived from peripheral blood, sampled in a trial of Ad26.COV2.S vaccine versus placebo. The V call is TRBV2, the J call TRBJ1-1; D is ambiguous. The chain's CDR3 is CASSANPEAFF. CDR3 DNA: TGTGCCAGCAGTGCGAACCCTGAAGCTTTCTTT.